This TCR beta chain comes out of a study of identical twins. V lost 2 bases and J lost 7, with 12 bases in between. From germline, CDR1 is MNHEY and CDR2 SVGEGT. This CDR3 has 14 amino acids. TCRdb called the 5' RACE reads again in MiXCR, with one record for every CDR3 protein. The data show around 670,000 distinct CDR3 sequences, roughly 6% seen once. This clonotype has only a few counts. This chain links TRBV6-2 or TRBV6-3 with TRBJ1-5; unclear D gene. The TCR was taken from a man aged 18 to 35 in good health. Specimen: naive T cells sorted from blood. The CDR3 here is CASSYDGEEQPQHF. DNA for the CDR3: TGTGCCAGCAGTTACGATGGGGAGGAACAGCCCCAGCATTTT.